This T cell receptor beta chain appears in the sequencing data of a study of T cell repertoires in ileal Crohn's disease. Study in general: Surgery for a complication: stricturing in roughly 60%, penetrating in approximately 39%.

General study points: All patients with clonality above 26.8% had endoscopic recurrence.

Time point given: neoterminal ileum biopsy at postoperative endoscopy, about 6 months after surgery. Adults with ileal or ileocolonic Crohn's disease and an indication for resection were eligible. Clones were read by immunoSEQ multiplex PCR, and TCRdb kept only the in-frame ones, dropping some. The data hold over 3,000 clones, with roughly 90% observed a single time. From germline, CDR1 is ENHRY and CDR2 SYGVKD. Between the trimmed V and J ends, which lost 2 bases and 5 bases, there was a span of 16 bases. The CDR3 is made up of 16 amino acids. Concerning this clone itself: Antigen specificity is unknown.

The V call is TRBV10-3, the J call TRBJ2-1; a possible D gene is TRBD2 (6 bases). Material for sequencing was ileal tissue. The TCR was taken from an adult with Crohn's disease. The CDR3 is CAISEKEGPPNNEQFF. The CDR3 region has the DNA TGTGCCATCAGTGAGAAGGAGGGACCGCCCAACAATGAGCAGTTCTTC.